The rows below give T cell receptor beta chains drawn from one sample of a study of OX40 agonist ivuxolimab in advanced cancers. This table comes from immunoSEQ multiplex PCR, and its TCRdb copy is limited to in-frame clones, with some not included. The sample shows 52,000 or so clones, approximately 86% of them seen only once. Sequencing was performed on CD4+ or CD8+ T cells sorted from blood, taken in a trial of the OX40 agonist ivuxolimab. These receptors all come from an adult with an advanced solid tumor such as melanoma, head and neck, liver or kidney cancer. The CDR3 runs from the conserved cysteine through the conserved F or W. The D gene is left open where the match is weak.

V gene	D gene	CDR3 protein
TRBV6-5	-	CASSYKGRDLQFF
TRBV11-3	-	CASSLRTDTQYF
TRBV6-6	-	CASGWDYGYTF
TRBV29-1	-	CSSRGTDTQYF
TRBV6-5	-	CASSRGRAAAEAFF
TRBV27	-	CASSPAGAHNSPLHF
TRBV4-2	TRBD2	CASSLEVAGASDTQYF
TRBV5-4	-	CASSLGQKNTEAFF
TRBV6-5	-	CASSVSSAGDGYTF
TRBV30	-	CAWSAAPHTDTQYF
TRBV7-2	-	CASSLGRSGELFF
TRBV19	-	CASSPYRGPGANVLTF